This T cell receptor beta chain was recorded in a study of shared clonotypes between healthy human individuals. The count of this clone is one. The method was immunoSEQ multiplex PCR; TCRdb's version includes in-frame clones alone and lacks a portion of them. The sample includes roughly 1 million clones, around 76% of them seen just once. V shed 8 bases and J shed 3 bases, with 17 bases lying between them. This CDR3 is built from 14 residues. The V gene's germline CDR1 is SNHLY and CDR2 FYNNEI. The receptor's source is a man younger than 35 in good health. This chain uses TRBV2 with TRBJ2-7; perhaps TRBD1 as D (6 bases). The sample taken for sequencing was memory CD4+ T cells sorted from blood. Subset specified: CD45RA-negative fraction. The CDR3 sequence is CASSVTGNNYEQYF. CDR3 nucleotide sequence: TGTGCCAGCTCTGTAACAGGGAACAACTACGAGCAGTACTTC.